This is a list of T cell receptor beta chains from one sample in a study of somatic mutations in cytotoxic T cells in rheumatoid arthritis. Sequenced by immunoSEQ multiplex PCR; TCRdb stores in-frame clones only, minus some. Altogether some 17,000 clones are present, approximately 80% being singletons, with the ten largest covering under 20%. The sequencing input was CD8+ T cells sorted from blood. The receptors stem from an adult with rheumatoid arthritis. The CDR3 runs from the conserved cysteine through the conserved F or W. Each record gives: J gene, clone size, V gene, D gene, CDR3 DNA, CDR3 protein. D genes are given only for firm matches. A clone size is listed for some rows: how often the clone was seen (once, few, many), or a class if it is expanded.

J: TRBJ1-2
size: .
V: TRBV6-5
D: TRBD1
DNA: TGTGCCAGCAGCCTTCGGCAGACAGGGACCTATGGCTACACCTTC
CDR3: CASSLRQTGTYGYTF

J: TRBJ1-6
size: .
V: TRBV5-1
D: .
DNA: TGCGCCAGCAGCTTTCCGGGGGCAGATTCACCCCTCCACTTT
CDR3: CASSFPGADSPLHF

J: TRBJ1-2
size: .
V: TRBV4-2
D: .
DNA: TGTGCCAGCAGGAGGAACAGGATTCCCGACCGCCTGTATGGCTACACCTTC
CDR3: CASRRNRIPDRLYGYTF

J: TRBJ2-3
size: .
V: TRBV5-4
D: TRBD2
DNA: TGTGCCAGCAGCCCCCCGGGACTAGCGGGGGGACCAGGTGATACGCAGTATTTT
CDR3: CASSPPGLAGGPGDTQYF

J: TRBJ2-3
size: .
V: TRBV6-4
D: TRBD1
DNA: TGTGCCAGCAGTGACTCTGGGGACAGGGGGTCAGATACGCAGTATTTT
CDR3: CASSDSGDRGSDTQYF

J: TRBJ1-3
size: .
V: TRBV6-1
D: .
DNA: TGTGCCAGCAGCATTGGGACACTCTCTGGAAACACCATATATTTT
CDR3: CASSIGTLSGNTIYF

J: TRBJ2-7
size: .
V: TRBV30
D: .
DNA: TGTGCCTGTGAGGGATTAGCGGTCTACGAGCAGTGCTTC
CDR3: CACEGLAVYEQCF

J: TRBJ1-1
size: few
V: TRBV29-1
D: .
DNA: TGCAGCGTTCCCCACCTCCCCACTGAAGCTTTCTTT
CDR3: CSVPHLPTEAFF

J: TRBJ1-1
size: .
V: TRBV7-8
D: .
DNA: TGTGCCAGCAGCTTGGGCCAGGGGCATTTCACTGAAGCTTTCTTT
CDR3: CASSLGQGHFTEAFF

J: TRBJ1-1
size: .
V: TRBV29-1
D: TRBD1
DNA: TGCAGCGTTGAACTGGGACAGAGTATCAACACTGAAGCTTTCTTT
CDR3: CSVELGQSINTEAFF

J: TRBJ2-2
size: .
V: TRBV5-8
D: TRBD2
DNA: TGTGCCAGCAGCTTGGTTTCTAGCGGGTCCGGGGAGCTGTTTTTT
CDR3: CASSLVSSGSGELFF

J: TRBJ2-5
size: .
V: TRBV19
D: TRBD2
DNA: TGTGCCAGTAGTGGGCCTAGCGGGGGCGAGACCCAGTACTTC
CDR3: CASSGPSGGETQYF

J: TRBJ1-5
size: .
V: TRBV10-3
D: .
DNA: TGTGCCATCAGTGAGTTAGGGTACATTGGTAATCAGCCCCAGCATTTT
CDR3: CAISELGYIGNQPQHF

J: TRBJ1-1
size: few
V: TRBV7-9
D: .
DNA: TGTGCCAGCACCCGTGACGGGAACACTGAAGCTTTCTTT
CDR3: CASTRDGNTEAFF

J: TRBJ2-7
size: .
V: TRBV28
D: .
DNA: TGTGCCAGCAGTTTAAGGGGGTTGTACGAGCAGTACTTC
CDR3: CASSLRGLYEQYF

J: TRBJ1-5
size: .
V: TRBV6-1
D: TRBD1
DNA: TGTGCCAGCAGTGTAACAGGGGAGTTGGGTCAGCCCCAGCATTTT
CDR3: CASSVTGELGQPQHF

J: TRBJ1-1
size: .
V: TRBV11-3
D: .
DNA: TGTGCCAGCAGGTGGGAGATGAACACTGAAGCTTTCTTT
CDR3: CASRWEMNTEAFF

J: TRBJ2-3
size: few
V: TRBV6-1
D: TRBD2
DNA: TGTGCCAGCAGTGGACTAGCGGGGGGCCCAGATACGCAGTATTTT
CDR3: CASSGLAGGPDTQYF

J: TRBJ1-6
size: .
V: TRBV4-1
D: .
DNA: TGCGCCAGCAGCCAAGGCGGACCTTTTCACTTT
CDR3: CASSQGGPFHF

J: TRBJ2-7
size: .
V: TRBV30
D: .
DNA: TGTGCCTGGAGTGTAGCGGGTACCGAGCAGTACTTC
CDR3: CAWSVAGTEQYF